Following are 28 T cell receptor beta chains from one sample sequenced in a study of blood T cells in healthy people across ages. Primers used in a second PCR of roughly 7 to 11 cycles were a sample-barcoded 5' primer and a J-beta primer mix. One entry per CDR3 protein, called by TCRdb with MiXCR from the 5' RACE reads. Of about a million distinct CDR3 sequences in the sample, 51% were seen once. Sequenced sample: blood. The receptors originated from a woman aged 55-69 years in good health.

This clonotype was seen more than once but under ten times. This chain joins TRBV20-1 and TRBJ2-4; TRBD2 agrees at 7 bases. Looked up from germline, CDR1 is DFQATT and CDR2 is SNEGSKA (reference sequence). With V trimmed by 5 bases and J by 1 base, 11 bases remained unmatched. There are 16 residues in the CDR3. CDR3 nucleotides: TGCAGTGCTGTCGAGGGCGGGAGTAGGGCCAAAAACATTCAGTACTTC. As protein: CSAVEGGSRAKNIQYF.

The chain recombines TRBV9 with TRBJ2-3; the D is unclear. Germline CDR1 and CDR2: SGDLS and YYNGEE. The CDR3 loop spans 13 amino acids. The V and J ends lost 0 bases and 5 bases respectively, with 7 bases between them. The CDR3 nucleotides read TGTGCCAGCAGCGTAGGACTTCAAGATACGCAGTATTTT. This encodes CASSVGLQDTQYF.

The V call is TRBV19, the J call TRBJ2-2; 9 nucleotides agree with TRBD1. Trimming cost V 6 bases and J 3 bases; bases outside gene matches: 5. This CDR3 is 15 amino acids long. The germline V gene has CDR1 LNHDA and CDR2 SQIVND (reference sequence). The CDR3, as DNA: TGTGCCAGTAGCGACAGGGGGACGTACACCGGGGAGCTGTTTTTT. Translated: CASSDRGTYTGELFF.

This chain links TRBV9 with TRBJ2-7; 13 nucleotides align to TRBD2. V lost 2 bases to trimming and J lost 0 bases; unmatched junction nucleotides: 5. The CDR3 covers 17 residues. From germline, CDR1 is SGDLS and CDR2 YYNGEE. CDR3 bases: TGTGCCAGCAGCGTCGGGACTAGCGGGGCGCTCTCCTACGAGCAGTACTTC. Translated, it gives CASSVGTSGALSYEQYF.

V and J are TRBV12-3 or TRBV12-4 and TRBJ1-2; TRBD1 might be the D (5 bases). This CDR3 is 14 amino acids long. V dropped 3 bases and J dropped 8 bases, with 16 bases sitting between them. The CDR3 loop is CASSFQWTWGGYTF. The CDR3, as DNA: TGTGCCAGCAGTTTTCAGTGGACATGGGGCGGCTACACCTTC.

This clonotype has a handful of counts. This chain joins TRBV7-9 and TRBJ2-1; 10 bases map to TRBD2. Per the germline V gene, CDR1 is SEHNR and CDR2 is FQNEAQ (reference sequence). The CDR3 is 16 amino acids. V lost 1 base, J lost 5 bases, and 5 bases stayed unmatched. As DNA, the CDR3 is TGTGCCAGCAGCTTAGGGGTACTAGCGGGAAACAATGAGCAGTTCTTC. Amino acid sequence: CASSLGVLAGNNEQFF.

This chain uses TRBV28 with TRBJ2-5, with 9 nucleotides matching TRBD2. V gave up 1 base and J gave up 2 bases; unmatched junction bases: 2. CDR1 and CDR2 (germline): MDHEN, SYDVKM. The CDR3 length is 15 residues. The CDR3 region is CASSLLTSGQETQYF. CDR3 coding DNA: TGTGCCAGCAGTTTATTAACTAGCGGGCAAGAGACCCAGTACTTC. The full variable domain, rest sourced from reference TRBV28 and TRBJ2-5, is DVKVTQSSRYLVKRTGEKVFLECVQDMDHENMFWYRQDPGLGLRLIYFSYDVKMKEKGDIPEGYSVSREKKERFSLILESASTNQTSMYLCASSLLTSGQETQYFGPGTRLLVL.

Only a few counts were recorded for this clonotype. The V and J genes are TRBV7-9 and TRBJ2-7, with D possibly TRBD2 on 5 matching bases. V lost 5 bases, J lost 1 base, and 15 bases lay in between. Germline V CDR1 and CDR2: SEHNR, FQNEAQ (reference sequence). There are 15 residues in the CDR3. CDR3 residues: CASSPGAEKSYEQYF. Here the CDR3 DNA reads TGTGCCAGCAGCCCAGGAGCGGAGAAGTCCTACGAGCAGTACTTC.

This clonotype was detected a few times. V gene TRBV11-2 combines with J gene TRBJ2-1; no clear D gene. This CDR3 has 13 residues. V was cut by 4 bases and J by 6 bases, with 10 bases left in between. Germline V lookup: CDR1 SGHAT, CDR2 FQNNGV. DNA for the CDR3: TGTGCCAGCAGCTCACTCCGCGGCAATGAGCAGTTCTTC. Residues: CASSSLRGNEQFF.

The chain is built from TRBV5-1 and TRBJ2-2, with a possible D match to TRBD2 (6 bases). The V gene's germline CDR1 is SGHRS and CDR2 YFSETQ. The CDR3 loop spans 16 amino acids. Trimming cost V 5 bases and J 1 base, with 15 bases left between them. The CDR3 here is CASRERAELNTGELFF. CDR3 in DNA: TGCGCCAGCAGGGAGCGGGCGGAATTGAACACCGGGGAGCTGTTTTTT.

This clonotype has just a few counts. V and J are TRBV7-9 and TRBJ2-2, with 7 nucleotides matching TRBD1. The J segment lost 3 bases and the V segment lost 5 bases, leaving 9 bases of the junction unmatched. The CDR3 has 16 residues. Per germline, CDR1 SEHNR and CDR2 FQNEAQ (reference sequence). Here the CDR3 DNA reads TGTGCCAGCAGCCTGCACAGGGGAATGGACACCGGGGAGCTGTTTTTT. Translating gives CASSLHRGMDTGELFF.

This clonotype was observed a handful of times. V and J are TRBV4-1 and TRBJ2-7; 7 bases are shared with TRBD2. CDR3 length equals 18 residues. V shed 1 base, J shed 0 bases, and the junction held 12 bases outside the gene matches. Germline CDR1 reads MGHRA; CDR2 reads YSYEKL. The CDR3 sequence: CASSQVFSGRASSYEQYF. CDR3 nucleotide sequence: TGCGCCAGCAGCCAAGTTTTTAGCGGGCGGGCCTCCTCCTACGAGCAGTACTTC.

The V and J genes are TRBV5-1 and TRBJ2-1, with a weak D call TRBD2 (6 bases). This CDR3 comprises 15 residues. Trimming pared 4 bases from V and 6 bases from J, leaving 17 bases between. Germline values: CDR1 SGHRS, CDR2 YFSETQ. CDR3 nucleotide sequence: TGCGCCAGCAGCGATGGACGACTAGTCCTCAATGAGCAGTTCTTC. This encodes CASSDGRLVLNEQFF.

The chain carries TRBV6-2 or TRBV6-3 and TRBJ2-2; TRBD2 aligns across 7 bases. CDR3 length equals 18 residues. Germline CDR1 is MNHEY and CDR2 is SVGEGT. Trimming cost V 4 bases and J 6 bases; bases outside gene matches: 17. CDR3 in DNA: TGTGCCAGCAGTTCCCCAGTTTTGGGCGGGAGTAATGCCGGGGAGCTGTTTTTT. Amino acid sequence: CASSSPVLGGSNAGELFF.

The J gene is TRBJ1-5, the V gene TRBV12-3 or TRBV12-4, with unresolved D. The CDR3 is 14 amino acids. V was shortened by 5 bases and J by 4 bases, with 12 bases between the two germline ends. The CDR3 region has the DNA TGTGCCAGCAGTCGGCGCGGTGGAAATCAGCCCCAGCATTTT. It is translated as CASSRRGGNQPQHF.

This clonotype was recorded a few times. This rearrangement joins TRBV5-6 to TRBJ2-1, with 8 bases matching TRBD1. The trim removed 2 bases at V and 0 bases at J, leaving 16 bases unmatched. The germline V gene has CDR1 SGHDT and CDR2 YYEEEE. This CDR3 is 20 amino acids long. The CDR3 loop reads CASSFRGTGGKRYSYNEQFF. The CDR3 DNA is TGTGCCAGCAGCTTCCGCGGGACAGGTGGCAAGCGCTACTCCTACAATGAGCAGTTCTTC.

The V and J genes are TRBV7-9 and TRBJ1-5; D call uncertain. Germline V CDR1 and CDR2: SEHNR, FQNEAQ (reference sequence). The germline V and J ends were trimmed by 1 base and 4 bases, with 14 bases remaining between them. The CDR3 consists of 16 residues. The CDR3 loop is CASSLGSTMGNQPQHF. The DNA for the CDR3 is TGTGCCAGCAGCTTAGGGTCTACGATGGGGAATCAGCCCCAGCATTTT.

In this sample, this clonotype turned up a few times. V gene TRBV7-2 combines with J gene TRBJ2-3; D is perhaps TRBD1 (5 bases). Germline-derived CDR1 and CDR2 are SGHTA and FQGNSA. There are 15 residues in the CDR3. Trimming removed 1 base from V and 5 bases from J, with 13 bases in between. CDR3 sequence: CASSLGGQGKDTQYF. The CDR3 bases are TGTGCCAGCAGCTTAGGTGGGCAGGGTAAAGATACGCAGTATTTT.

This clonotype was found a few times. The chain is built from TRBV4-1 and TRBJ2-1; D call uncertain. CDR1 is MGHRA, CDR2 YSYEKL, per germline. With 6 bases removed from V and 7 bases from J, the gap between germline ends came to 10 bases. The CDR3 runs 12 residues. The CDR3 DNA reads as TGCGCCAGCAGGGGCAGGATGAATGAGCAGTTCTTC. It translates to CASRGRMNEQFF.

The chain links TRBV12-3 or TRBV12-4 to TRBJ2-5; 7 bases align to TRBD1. V trimming: 6 bases; J trimming: 7 bases; junction bases outside the gene matches: 11. This CDR3 contains 14 residues. CDR3 in DNA: TGTGCCAGCAGATTGGCAGGGACAGTCGGGACCCAGTACTTC. Protein product: CASRLAGTVGTQYF.

The chain uses TRBV4-2 and TRBJ2-5; 12 bases match TRBD2. Germline lookup yields CDR1 LGHNA and CDR2 YNFKEQ. With V trimmed by 4 bases and J by 11 bases, 11 bases remained unmatched. There are 15 residues in the CDR3. The CDR3 DNA is TGTGCCAGCAGCCCTCAGACTAGCGGGAGTAATGAGCAGTACTTC. Its translation: CASSPQTSGSNEQYF.

This clonotype was counted a few times. This rearrangement joins TRBV2 to TRBJ1-1, with 8 bases matching TRBD1. V was pared by 8 bases and J by 5 bases, with 7 bases of the junction left unmatched. Germline-derived CDR1 and CDR2 are SNHLY and FYNNEI. This CDR3 region has 13 residues. The CDR3 region has the DNA TGTGCCAGCGACAGGGGCGTTATAACTGAAGCTTTCTTT. Translation gives CASDRGVITEAFF.

V gene TRBV20-1 combines with J gene TRBJ2-4; the D is unclear. With the DNA end fitting TRBJ2-7 better, the J assignment may be wrong. CDR3 size: 15 residues. CDR1 DFQATT and CDR2 SNEGSKA come from the germline V gene (reference sequence). CDR3 sequence reads: CSARGFGSFTYEQYF. For the CDR3, the DNA is TGCAGTGCTAGGGGCTTTGGCAGCTTCACCTACGAGCAGTACTTC.

J is TRBJ2-4 and V is TRBV18; 9 nucleotides align to TRBD2. TRBJ2-5 explains the end of the DNA better; the J call may be wrong. Germline V gene sequence: CDR1 KGHSH, CDR2 LQKENI. CDR3 length: 16 residues. The CDR3 sequence is CASSPQATSGGETQYF. CDR3 nucleotides: TGTGCCAGCTCACCGCAAGCGACTAGCGGAGGGGAGACCCAGTACTTC.

The rearrangement links TRBV7-2 to TRBJ2-7; 9 nucleotides line up with TRBD1. The V gene's germline CDR1 is SGHTA and CDR2 FQGNSA. V was clipped by 7 bases and J by 5 bases; unmatched bases: 6. This CDR3 is built from 13 residues. Written as DNA, the CDR3 is TGTGCCAGCATAGGACAGGGGATGCACGAGCAGTACTTC. Protein sequence: CASIGQGMHEQYF. Full variable domain (remainder filled in from reference TRBV7-2 and TRBJ2-7): GAGVSQSPSNKVTEKGKDVELRCDPISGHTALYWYRQSLGQGLEFLIYFQGNSAPDKSGLPSDRFSAERTGGSVSTLTIQRTQQEDSAVYLCASIGQGMHEQYFGPGTRLTVT.

The chain combines TRBV5-1 with TRBJ2-1; 8 bases are shared with TRBD1. The CDR3 is 15 residues long. Trimming removed 4 bases from V and 3 bases from J; junction bases left unmatched: 6. Germline CDR1 reads SGHRS; CDR2 reads YFSETQ. CDR3 nucleotides: TGCGCCAGCAGCCCTGGGGGACAGGACTACAATGAGCAGTTCTTC. Amino acids: CASSPGGQDYNEQFF.

The rearrangement joins TRBV4-2 to TRBJ2-7; TRBD2 matches 12 bases. The CDR3 extends over 14 amino acids. After removal of 4 bases from V and 4 bases from J, the junction contained 2 bases not matched to a gene. Germline V lookup: CDR1 LGHNA, CDR2 YNFKEQ. DNA for the CDR3: TGTGCCAGCAGCCGCGGACTAGCGGGGTACGAGCAGTACTTC. Translation: CASSRGLAGYEQYF.

This clonotype has just a few counts. The genes are TRBV29-1 and TRBJ2-3, with 10 bases aligning to TRBD1. CDR3 length: 14 amino acids. The germline CDR1 and CDR2 sequences are SQVTM and ANQGSEA. V lost 6 bases and J lost 5; bases outside the gene matches: 8. CDR3 nucleotide sequence: TGCAGCGTCGAGGGACAGGGGATAGGAGATACGCAGTATTTT. This translates into CSVEGQGIGDTQYF.